The next 31 T cell receptor beta chains were all read from a single sample in a study of shared clonotypes between healthy human individuals. The naive CD8 population came from CD45RO-negative cells selected for CCR7, without terminally differentiated effector memory CD45RA+ cells. The table came from immunoSEQ multiplex PCR; TCRdb's copy has only in-frame clones and leaves some out. The sample consists of roughly 1,800,000 clones, approximately 94% of them appearing once. The sequenced material came from naive CD8+ T cells sorted from blood. These receptors came from a young man in good health.

This clone is a singleton in its sample. The chain employs TRBV5-1 and TRBJ2-1; unclear D gene. The CDR3 runs to 14 residues. Trimming stripped 1 base from V and 5 bases from J, with 10 bases between. The germline gives CDR1 SGHRS, CDR2 YFSETQ. DNA for the CDR3: TGCGCCAGCAGCTTGACACTGGGAAACAATGAGCAGTTCTTC. Amino acid sequence: CASSLTLGNNEQFF. Full variable domain (rest looked up from reference TRBV5-1 and TRBJ2-1): KAGVTQTPRYLIKTRGQQVTLSCSPISGHRSVSWYQQTPGQGLQFLFEYFSETQRNKGNFPGRFSGRQFSNSRSEMNVSTLELGDSALYLCASSLTLGNNEQFFGPGTRLTVL.

About this clone: Different DNA sequences within this sample yield the same CDR3. The chain combines TRBV6-1 with TRBJ2-7; 8 bases agree with TRBD1. CDR3 length equals 14 residues. Trimming at V came to 6 bases and at J to 2 bases, leaving 6 bases not matched to a gene. Looked up from germline, CDR1 is MNHNS and CDR2 is SASEGT. DNA for the CDR3: TGTGCCAGCAGCCCCAGGACAGGGACCTACGAGCAGTACTTC. Its translation is CASSPRTGTYEQYF.

The chain employs TRBV14 and TRBJ1-6; TRBD1 is a possible D gene (5 bases). The CDR3 is 17 amino acids. V lost 6 bases, J lost 4 bases, and 19 bases lay in between. The germline CDR1 and CDR2 sequences are SGHDN and FVKESK. The CDR3 DNA is TGTGCCAGCAGTGCGGACACCGGCCCCCTATATAATTCACCCCTCCACTTT. Encoded protein: CASSADTGPLYNSPLHF. The complete variable domain, with remaining parts taken from reference TRBV14 and TRBJ1-6, reads EAGVTQFPSHSVIEKGQTVTLRCDPISGHDNLYWYRRVMGKEIKFLLHFVKESKQDESGMPNNRFLAERTGGTYSTLKVQPAELEDSGVYFCASSADTGPLYNSPLHFGNGTRLTVT.

The chain recombines TRBV4-2 with TRBJ1-1; possible D gene TRBD1, 5 bases. The CDR3 has 17 amino acids. Germline-derived CDR1 and CDR2 are LGHNA and YNFKEQ. The CDR3, as DNA: TGTGCAACTAGCCCCCAGAGGGCAGGGTACATGAACACTGAAGCTTTCTTT. This translates into CATSPQRAGYMNTEAFF.

The genes are TRBV14 and TRBJ2-7; D might be TRBD1 or TRBD2, each matching 5 bases. This CDR3 comprises 13 residues. The V end was cut by 0 bases, the J end by 7 bases, with 10 bases between. Per the germline V gene, CDR1 is SGHDN and CDR2 is FVKESK. The CDR3 is CASSQDGGFEQYF. CDR3 DNA: TGTGCCAGCAGCCAAGATGGGGGATTTGAGCAGTACTTC.

This chain links TRBV7-8 with TRBJ2-4, with D unclear. The CDR3 spans 16 residues. Trimming left V 1 base short and J 1 base short, with 11 bases between. Germline CDR1 and CDR2: SGHVS and FQNEAQ. The CDR3 protein is CASSLETFTAKNIQYF. As DNA, the CDR3 is TGTGCCAGCAGCTTAGAAACCTTTACGGCCAAAAACATTCAGTACTTC.

The chain recombines TRBV27 with TRBJ2-3; maybe TRBD1 (5 bases). Germline V gene lookup returns CDR1 MNHEY and CDR2 SMNVEV (reference sequence). The V gene lost 3 bases and the J gene lost 4 bases, with 11 bases spanning the gap. The CDR3 has 14 amino acids. CDR3 DNA sequence: TGTGCCAGCAGTTTGTGGGGCAGTTCAGATACGCAGTATTTT. Its protein is CASSLWGSSDTQYF.

This clone was seen only once. The chain is built from TRBV28 and TRBJ1-1; perhaps TRBD1 as D (6 bases). V lost 2 bases and J 11 bases, leaving 18 bases between the germline ends. CDR3 length equals 14 residues. Germline V gene lookup returns CDR1 MDHEN and CDR2 SYDVKM. The CDR3 bases are TGTGCCAGCAGTTTAGGGGGGGGCGCAAGTGTGGCTTTCTTT. This translates into CASSLGGGASVAFF.

A single count supports this clone. The rearrangement uses TRBV27 and TRBJ2-7; D is unresolved. Germline V gene data show CDR1 as MNHEY and CDR2 as SMNVEV (reference sequence). This CDR3 contains 14 residues. V gave up 4 bases and J gave up 5 bases, with 15 bases separating them. CDR3 region: CASSSRPTFHEQYF. Here the CDR3 DNA reads TGTGCCAGCAGTTCGAGACCTACCTTCCACGAGCAGTACTTC.

This chain links TRBV9 with TRBJ1-3; no definite D call. V was shortened by 4 bases and J by 0 bases, with 11 bases between the two germline ends. CDR1 is SGDLS, CDR2 YYNGEE, per germline. The CDR3 is 15 residues long. The CDR3 nucleotides read TGTGCCAGCAGCCTCAGCGCGCACTCTGGAAACACCATATATTTT. This sequence encodes CASSLSAHSGNTIYF.

The rearrangement joins TRBV30 to TRBJ2-3; TRBD2 agrees at 14 bases. The CDR3 sequence is 18 residues long. With 4 bases clipped from V and 4 bases from J, the junction kept 13 bases outside the gene matches. Germline CDR1 reads GTSNPN; CDR2 reads SVGIG (reference sequence). CDR3 loop: CAWNRLAGGPSAADTQYF. DNA of the CDR3: TGTGCCTGGAACCGACTAGCGGGAGGGCCCTCTGCGGCAGATACGCAGTATTTT.

The V gene is TRBV5-6, the J gene TRBJ1-5; D might be TRBD1 (5 bases). The V and J ends lost 4 bases and 6 bases respectively, with 14 bases between them. The V gene's germline CDR1 is SGHDT and CDR2 YYEEEE. The CDR3 is 14 amino acids. The DNA for the CDR3 is TGTGCCAGCAGCCCTCGGGGGTATGGTCAGCCCCAGCATTTT. This sequence encodes CASSPRGYGQPQHF.

This clone was seen just once. V gene TRBV19 combines with J gene TRBJ1-4; the D gene is possibly TRBD1 (5 bases). Between the trimmed V and J ends, which lost 6 bases and 8 bases, there was a span of 16 bases. CDR3 length equals 14 residues. Germline CDR1 reads LNHDA; CDR2 reads SQIVND (reference sequence). The CDR3 DNA reads as TGTGCCAGTAGCGGGCAAACAGGCCCCGAAAAACTGTTTTTT. This translates into CASSGQTGPEKLFF.

The chain has TRBV9 and TRBJ1-4, with no clear D. V lost 7 bases, J lost 1 base, and 11 bases lay in between. The germline CDR1 and CDR2 sequences are SGDLS and YYNGEE. The CDR3 length is 14 residues. The CDR3: CASGEGRTNEKLFF. The CDR3 bases are TGTGCCAGCGGCGAAGGTAGAACTAATGAAAAACTGTTTTTT.

In DNA, the CDR3 is TGTGCCAGCAGCTCCTGGGACGTTCGGGTGGGAGAGTTCTTC. This encodes CASSSWDVRVGEFF. This chain links TRBV7-2 with TRBJ2-1, with D perhaps given as TRBD1 or TRBD2 (5 bases each). The germline gives CDR1 SGHTA, CDR2 FQGNSA. The CDR3 contains 14 residues. Trimming took off 4 bases at V and 14 bases at J, with 21 bases between the two ends.

This chain uses TRBV7-9 with TRBJ1-1, with no clear D. Trimming pared 8 bases from V and 1 base from J, leaving 20 bases between. Germline CDR1 SEHNR, CDR2 FQNEAQ (reference sequence). The CDR3 spans 16 residues. CDR3 DNA sequence: TGTGCCAGCGCCCCAGCGCAGGCAGGAGCGAACACTGAAGCTTTCTTT. This sequence encodes CASAPAQAGANTEAFF.

This CDR3 is CASSVPGTDFNTGELFF. For the CDR3, the DNA is TGTGCCAGCAGCGTCCCCGGGACAGACTTTAACACCGGGGAGCTGTTTTTT. V usage is TRBV9 and J usage is TRBJ2-2, with TRBD1 matching 7 bases. J was trimmed by 2 bases and V by 2 bases; bases with no gene match: 9. Germline CDR1 is SGDLS and CDR2 is YYNGEE. This CDR3 contains 17 residues.

The V call is TRBV28, the J call TRBJ1-2, with D unclear. Trimming took 8 bases from V and 1 from J, leaving 11 bases between them. The germline V gene has CDR1 MDHEN and CDR2 SYDVKM. This CDR3 is 13 amino acids long. CDR3 coding DNA: TGTGCCAGCGGCAGGATAATTAACTATGGCTACACCTTC. As protein: CASGRIINYGYTF.

CDR3 sequence: CASSLEEEQYF. Here the CDR3 DNA reads TGTGCCAGCAGCTTGGAAGAAGAGCAGTACTTC. The genes are TRBV5-4 and TRBJ2-7; D is undetermined. The V and J ends lost 0 bases and 7 bases respectively, with 5 bases between them. The CDR3 spans 11 residues. Germline CDR1 SGHNT, CDR2 YYREEE (reference sequence).

Of note for this clone: At the DNA level, this CDR3 is encoded by other sequences in the same sample as well. V gene TRBV27 combines with J gene TRBJ1-5; D is ambiguous. The V end lost 3 bases, the J end lost 1 base, and 7 bases lay between the germline ends. CDR1 MNHEY and CDR2 SMNVEV come from the germline V gene (reference sequence). The CDR3 is 14 amino acids. The CDR3 nucleotides are TGTGCCAGCAGTTTCTCTGACAGCAATCAGCCCCAGCATTTT. As protein: CASSFSDSNQPQHF.

The rearrangement links TRBV6-1 to TRBJ1-2; possibly TRBD1 for D (5 bases). The CDR3 totals 16 residues. Germline V gene lookup returns CDR1 MNHNS and CDR2 SASEGT. V was cut by 1 base and J by 6 bases, with 18 bases left in between. This CDR3 is CASSEVVASQGDGYTF. The CDR3 DNA reads TGTGCCAGCAGTGAAGTTGTAGCCAGCCAAGGGGATGGCTACACCTTC.

This clone was seen only once. The sample contains more than one DNA sequence encoding this CDR3. The chain couples TRBV29-1 to TRBJ2-3; 12 bases are a match to TRBD2. The CDR3 spans 17 residues. Looked up from germline, CDR1 is SQVTM and CDR2 is ANQGSEA. V lost 4 bases, J lost 1 base, and 9 bases stayed unmatched. DNA for the CDR3: TGCAGCGTTGCTGGTCTAGCGGGGGGGCCGGGCACAGATACGCAGTATTTT. This translates into CSVAGLAGGPGTDTQYF.

The chain uses TRBV6-5 and TRBJ2-5; D is ambiguous. V lost 2 bases and J lost 12, with 16 bases in between. The CDR3 extends over 13 amino acids. The germline V gene encodes CDR1 MNHEY and CDR2 SVGAGI. CDR3 sequence: CASSYKEAEVKYF. The DNA of the CDR3 is TGTGCCAGCAGTTACAAGGAAGCCGAGGTCAAGTACTTC.

The V gene is TRBV18, the J gene TRBJ1-2, with D unclear. The CDR3 covers 14 residues. Trimming left V 0 bases short and J 2 bases short, with 7 bases between. Germline CDR1 is KGHSH and CDR2 is LQKENI. The CDR3 spells CASSPPGQNYGYTF. The CDR3 DNA reads as TGTGCCAGCTCACCACCGGGTCAGAACTATGGCTACACCTTC.

The V and J genes are TRBV7-9 and TRBJ2-1; 9 bases are a match to TRBD1. Germline values: CDR1 SEHNR, CDR2 FQNEAQ (reference sequence). The CDR3 covers 16 residues. V lost 5 bases, J lost 10 bases, and 15 bases stayed unmatched. CDR3 loop: CASSPVPGQGLGEQFF. CDR3 nucleotide sequence: TGTGCCAGCAGCCCAGTCCCGGGACAGGGTTTGGGGGAGCAGTTCTTC.

In its sample, this clone was seen once. V and J are TRBV14 and TRBJ2-7; TRBD1 matches at 7 bases. Germline V gives CDR1 SGHDN, CDR2 FVKESK. V shed 4 bases and J 5 bases; nucleotides not matched to a gene: 14. The CDR3 runs 16 residues. The CDR3 DNA is TGTGCCAGCAGCCTAACAGGGGTCCAGGGGGTGAACGAGCAGTACTTC. As protein: CASSLTGVQGVNEQYF.

The chain combines TRBV9 with TRBJ2-2; D possibly corresponds to TRBD2 (6 bases). The CDR3 is made up of 15 amino acids. Trimming removed 4 bases from V and 1 base from J, with 11 bases in between. The germline gives CDR1 SGDLS, CDR2 YYNGEE. The CDR3 loop reads CASSPRGMNTGELFF. In DNA, the CDR3 is TGTGCCAGCAGCCCCCGGGGGATGAACACCGGGGAGCTGTTTTTT.

V is TRBV7-2 and J is TRBJ2-7; 12 nucleotides align to TRBD2. The V gene end was trimmed by 5 bases and the J gene end by 5 bases; junction bases not matched to a gene: 7. The length of the CDR3 is 15 residues. Germline V gene data show CDR1 as SGHTA and CDR2 as FQGNSA. The CDR3 nucleotides are TGTGCCAGCAGCAAATGGACTAGCGGGATAAACGAGCAGTACTTC. This translates into CASSKWTSGINEQYF.

The chain employs TRBV6-1 and TRBJ1-2; D not certain. The V end lost 1 base, the J end lost 4 bases, and 13 bases lay between the germline ends. Germline CDR1 and CDR2: MNHNS and SASEGT. This CDR3 comprises 15 residues. Written as DNA, the CDR3 is TGTGCCAGCAGTGAAGGGGCCTTTGGTCTCTATGGCTACACCTTC. It yields the protein CASSEGAFGLYGYTF.

The chain is built from TRBV20-1 and TRBJ2-1; D is unclear. Germline V gene lookup returns CDR1 DFQATT and CDR2 SNEGSKA (reference sequence). This CDR3 contains 11 residues. The germline V and J ends were trimmed by 3 bases and 9 bases, with 9 bases remaining between them. The CDR3 here is CSARRISEQFF. CDR3 nucleotide sequence: TGCAGTGCTAGGCGAATAAGTGAGCAGTTCTTC.

The V and J genes are TRBV30 and TRBJ2-3; D unresolved. The V gene lost 0 bases and the J gene lost 1 base, with 11 bases spanning the gap. From germline, CDR1 is GTSNPN and CDR2 SVGIG (reference sequence). The CDR3 is 15 residues long. CDR3 bases: TGTGCCTGGAGTGTACACACGTACGGCACAGATACGCAGTATTTT. Translated, it gives CAWSVHTYGTDTQYF.